This T cell receptor (beta chain) was captured by sequencing in a study of blood T cell repertoires in COVID-19 (dated by TCRdb to about 2020). In terms of the full investigation: Samples from collaborators originated in the United States, Italy and Spain and spanned both the acute and convalescent phases of COVID-19. The material from the prospective study consisted of cDNA or gDNA derived from T cells, B-cell-depleted T cells, or PBMCs. Deeply sampled blood TCRbeta repertoires from subjects exposed to, actively infected with, or recovered from COVID-19 were included in the dataset. A freely available public database, intended as a resource for researchers studying the immune response to SARS-CoV-2, is where the repertoires were released. The samples were drawn from two sources: the first 160 participants of the ongoing ImmuneRACE study, and fewer than 1,500 subjects contributed by 6 global collaborators. The sample metadata nearly always contained a de-identified subject ID, COVID-19 status, age in years and sex. Where available, HLA class I and class II types were obtained from metadata supplied by the sample provider rather than from assay-based typing. On the study overall, not on this receptor specifically: Clinical and demographic metadata were provided uncurated, with the amount varying by source and participant.

After removal of 2 bases from V and 4 bases from J, the junction retains 5 bases not matched to a gene. CDR1 LGHNA and CDR2 YNFKEQ are derived from the germline V gene. The CDR3 has 17 amino acids, counting the end cysteine and phenylalanine. Just the 51-base CDR3 DNA is kept, in frame starting at base 1. The immunoSEQ Assay, a bias-controlled multiplex PCR, was used to amplify TCRbeta CDR3 regions from genomic DNA. Per the authors' processing: The number of nucleated cells in each sample was estimated from the amplification of reference gene primers within the assay. To quantify the absolute abundance of each unique TCRbeta CDR3 rearrangement, sequence reads were collapsed and filtered. For each sample, productive Simpson clonality was calculated as the square root of Simpson's diversity index across productive rearrangements. What TCRdb holds here is the immuneACCESS table cut down to in-frame rearrangements. Part of the clones is not present; checked against another copy, under half of the missing clones reflect an unresolved V gene, and the others are unexplained. That table is the source of V, J and clone size, and D and trimming were worked out from the DNA. The sample includes 65,000 or so clones, with 78% observed a single time. The leading ten clones occupy approximately 24% of the sample.

Points on this clone: Its antigen remains unidentified. Per-base qualities were not stored, and no clone one base away is much larger.

Each collaborating institution followed its own protocols to collect whole blood in K2EDTA tubes. Collaborator samples were shipped for TCRbeta analysis as frozen whole blood, isolated PBMCs, or DNA extracted from either sample type. The sequenced sample was peripheral blood. The chain employs TRBV4-2 and TRBJ2-3; 14 junctional bases match TRBD2. This clonotype was sampled from a human donor in a cohort sampled during active COVID-19. The base sequence is TGTGCCAGCAGCCAACTGACTAGCGGGGGGGACCCAGATACGCAGTATTTT. Translated, it reads CASSQLTSGGDPDTQYF.